The 19 T cell receptor beta chains below all came from one sample that was sequenced in a study of cytomegalovirus exposure and HLA in healthy donors. Vbeta (60) and Jbeta (13) primers were used in the PCR. Sequencing was performed with immunoSEQ multiplex PCR; in TCRdb, only in-frame clones are kept and a portion is missing. Here the sample spans 110,000 to 150,000 clones, approximately 79% being singletons. The sequenced sample was PBMCs. The receptor source for this set is a man younger than 30 in good health and CMV-seropositive.

The chain carries TRBV5-6 and TRBJ2-1; TRBD2 matches 10 bases. Germline V gives CDR1 SGHDT, CDR2 YYEEEE. V lost 0 bases and J lost 6; bases outside the gene matches: 3. CDR3 length: 15 amino acids. The DNA for the CDR3 is TGTGCCAGCAGCTTGGAGCGGGAGGGCCTCAATGAGCAGTTCTTC. It encodes CASSLEREGLNEQFF.

CDR3 sequence: CASSQDLSREVRNIQYF. CDR3 DNA: TGTGCCAGCAGCCAAGATTTGTCCAGGGAGGTTCGAAACATTCAGTACTTC. The chain employs TRBV14 and TRBJ2-4, with a weak D call TRBD2 (6 bases). The germline V and J ends were trimmed by 0 bases and 6 bases, with 18 bases remaining between them. Germline CDR1 is SGHDN and CDR2 is FVKESK. This CDR3 spans 17 amino acids.

The chain carries TRBV5-6 and TRBJ2-6, with TRBD1 matching 8 bases. Losses at the gene ends were 6 bases for V and 0 bases for J; bases not matched to a gene: 8. CDR1 and CDR2 (germline): SGHDT, YYEEEE. This CDR3 region has 17 residues. The CDR3 DNA reads TGTGCCAGCAACATCAGGGGGCCCTTCTCTGGGGCCAACGTCCTGACTTTC. Its translation: CASNIRGPFSGANVLTF.

The chain is built from TRBV4-3 and TRBJ2-7; 8 bases agree with TRBD1. With V trimmed by 0 bases and J by 1 base, 5 bases remained unmatched. The V gene's germline CDR1 is LGHNA and CDR2 YSLEER. CDR3 length: 16 residues. The CDR3 protein is CASSQDLGTGSYEQYF. As DNA, the CDR3 is TGCGCCAGCAGCCAAGATTTGGGGACAGGTTCCTACGAGCAGTACTTC.

V usage is TRBV28 and J usage is TRBJ2-5; D gene unclear. Germline loops: CDR1 MDHEN, CDR2 SYDVKM. This CDR3 is 14 amino acids long. Trimming pared 3 bases from V and 2 bases from J, leaving 10 bases between. The CDR3 sequence is CASSFGIAQETQYF. CDR3 DNA: TGTGCCAGCAGTTTTGGAATAGCACAAGAGACCCAGTACTTC.

The CDR3 nucleotides are TGTGCCAGCAGCGGAGTCAGGACAGGGGGTATCGACGAGCAGTACTTC. It yields the protein CASSGVRTGGIDEQYF. V gene TRBV5-6 combines with J gene TRBJ2-5; 10 bases align to TRBD1. With the DNA end fitting TRBJ2-7 better, the J assignment may be wrong. The germline V gene has CDR1 SGHDT and CDR2 YYEEEE. The CDR3 has 16 residues.

As to this clone: The sample contains more than one DNA sequence encoding this CDR3. This sequence joins TRBV6-5 and TRBJ2-7; the match to TRBD1 covers 9 bases. Per the germline V gene, CDR1 is MNHEY and CDR2 is SVGAGI. V was pared by 6 bases and J by 2 bases, with 2 bases of the junction left unmatched. The CDR3 covers 13 residues. CDR3 protein: CASSRDRAYEQYF. CDR3 nucleotides: TGTGCCAGCAGCCGGGACAGGGCCTACGAGCAGTACTTC.

J is TRBJ2-2 and V is TRBV7-3; perhaps TRBD2 as D (5 bases). V was cut by 6 bases and J by 7 bases, with 12 bases left in between. CDR1 and CDR2 from the germline V gene are SGHTA and FQGTGA. This CDR3 has 13 residues. CDR3 in DNA: TGTGCCAGCAGTCCCCTGAGGGACGGGGAGCTGTTTTTT. Translation: CASSPLRDGELFF.

V and J are TRBV18 and TRBJ2-3; tentative D call: TRBD2 (5 bases). CDR3 length equals 14 residues. The germline CDR1 and CDR2 sequences are KGHSH and LQKENI. V lost 2 bases, J lost 3 bases, and 9 bases lay in between. The CDR3 bases are TGTGCCAGCTCACCAGAGCGAGGGACAGATACGCAGTATTTT. Amino acid sequence: CASSPERGTDTQYF.

Only a few counts were recorded for this clone. This sequence joins TRBV5-6 and TRBJ2-7; D possibly corresponds to TRBD1 (5 bases). Trimming took off 4 bases at V and 0 bases at J, with 20 bases between the two ends. Germline assignment: CDR1 SGHDT and CDR2 YYEEEE. There are 17 residues in the CDR3. CDR3 nucleotides: TGTGCCAGCAGCGGGGCCCAGGAAGCGCCGAACTCCTACGAGCAGTACTTC. This translates into CASSGAQEAPNSYEQYF. Full variable domain (missing parts from reference TRBV5-6 and TRBJ2-7): DAGVTQSPTHLIKTRGQQVTLRCSPKSGHDTVSWYQQALGQGPQFIFQYYEEEERQRGNFPDRFSGHQFPNYSSELNVNALLLGDSALYLCASSGAQEAPNSYEQYFGPGTRLTVT.

The J gene is TRBJ1-2, the V gene TRBV29-1; TRBD1 matches 8 bases. This CDR3 region has 14 residues. Germline assignment: CDR1 SQVTM and CDR2 ANQGSEA. Trimming removed 5 bases from V and 2 bases from J; junction bases left unmatched: 7. CDR3 sequence (DNA): TGCAGCGTTAGGAGACAGGGGCCAAACTATGGCTACACCTTC. Its translation: CSVRRQGPNYGYTF.

This clone occurred a few times. This rearrangement joins TRBV28 to TRBJ1-2; D unclear. Between the trimmed V and J ends, which lost 7 bases and 8 bases, there was a span of 14 bases. CDR3 length: 12 amino acids. Germline lookup yields CDR1 MDHEN and CDR2 SYDVKM. This CDR3 is CASTSSNRGYTF. CDR3 in DNA: TGTGCCAGCACGTCCTCGAATAGAGGCTACACCTTC.

The chain links TRBV18 to TRBJ2-3; 7 nucleotides match TRBD2. The trim removed 3 bases at V and 1 base at J, leaving 4 bases unmatched. The CDR3 runs to 15 residues. Germline CDR1 KGHSH, CDR2 LQKENI. Written as DNA, the CDR3 is TGTGCCAGCTCACCTTCTAGCGGACGCACAGATACGCAGTATTTT. This sequence encodes CASSPSSGRTDTQYF.

The chain has TRBV6-1 and TRBJ1-5, with no clear D. The CDR3 totals 16 residues. Germline loops: CDR1 MNHNS, CDR2 SASEGT. V was cut by 1 base and J by 12 bases, with 22 bases left in between. CDR3 sequence (DNA): TGTGCCAGCAGTGAAGGGGCATCCGGGCTGCTGAGGGTCCAGCATTTT. It encodes CASSEGASGLLRVQHF.

The chain employs TRBV6-5 and TRBJ2-2; a possible D gene is TRBD2 (6 bases). CDR1 is MNHEY, CDR2 SVGAGI, per germline. Trimming shortened V by 0 bases and J by 6 bases, and 14 bases separated the two germline ends. The CDR3 extends over 16 amino acids. The CDR3, as DNA: TGTGCCAGCAGTTACTCGGTGGTAGGCGGGGCCGGGGAGCTGTTTTTT. Translating gives CASSYSVVGGAGELFF.

This chain links TRBV7-2 with TRBJ1-2, with TRBD1 matching over 8 bases. The CDR3 covers 17 residues. V shed 1 base and J 4 bases; nucleotides not matched to a gene: 11. Germline-derived CDR1 and CDR2 are SGHTA and FQGNSA. CDR3 in DNA: TGTGCCAGCAGCTTAGACCCAGGGGGCTTAGACGTCTATGGCTACACCTTC. Its translation is CASSLDPGGLDVYGYTF.

This clone appeared once. The gene calls are TRBV7-3 and TRBJ1-2; 9 nucleotides align to TRBD1. V shed 0 bases and J 4 bases; nucleotides not matched to a gene: 3. This CDR3 has 15 residues. In germline, CDR1 is SGHTA, CDR2 FQGTGA. The CDR3 region is CASSLTGTGSYGYTF. DNA of the CDR3: TGTGCCAGCAGCTTAACAGGGACAGGGAGCTATGGCTACACCTTC. Full variable domain (rest looked up from reference TRBV7-3 and TRBJ1-2): GAGVSQTPSNKVTEKGKYVELRCDPISGHTALYWYRQSLGQGPEFLIYFQGTGAADDSGLPNDRFFAVRPEGSVSTLKIQRTERGDSAVYLCASSLTGTGSYGYTFGSGTRLTVV.

J is TRBJ2-2 and V is TRBV7-2; 10 bases map to TRBD2. Trimming cost V 2 bases and J 1 base; bases outside gene matches: 7. CDR1 is SGHTA, CDR2 FQGNSA, per germline. The CDR3 length is 18 residues. As DNA, the CDR3 is TGTGCCAGCAGCTTAAAACTAGCGGGATATGGGAACACCGGGGAGCTGTTTTTT. This codes for CASSLKLAGYGNTGELFF.

This chain joins TRBV19 and TRBJ1-1; 7 nucleotides match TRBD1. Losses at the gene ends were 4 bases for V and 4 bases for J; bases not matched to a gene: 9. CDR3 size: 15 residues. Germline CDR1 reads LNHDA; CDR2 reads SQIVND (reference sequence). CDR3 region: CASSRAGGWSTEAFF. Here the CDR3 DNA reads TGTGCCAGTAGTAGGGCAGGGGGTTGGAGCACTGAAGCTTTCTTT.